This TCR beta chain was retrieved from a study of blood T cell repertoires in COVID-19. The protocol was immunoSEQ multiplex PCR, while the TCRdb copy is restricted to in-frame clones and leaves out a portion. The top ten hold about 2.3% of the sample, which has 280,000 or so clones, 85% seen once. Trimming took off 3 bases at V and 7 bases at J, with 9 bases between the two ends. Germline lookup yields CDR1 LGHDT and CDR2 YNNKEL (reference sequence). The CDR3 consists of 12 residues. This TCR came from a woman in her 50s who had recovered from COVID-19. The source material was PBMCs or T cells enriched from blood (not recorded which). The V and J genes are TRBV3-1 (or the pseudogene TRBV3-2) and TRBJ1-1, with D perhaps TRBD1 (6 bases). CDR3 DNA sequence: TGTGCCAGCAGCCAGGGGGCGGGTGAAGCTTTCTTT. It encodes CASSQGAGEAFF.